A single sample gave rise to the 16 T cell receptor beta chains below, sequenced in a study of T cells after yellow fever vaccination. TCRdb recomputed calls from the 5' RACE reads with MiXCR, one row per CDR3 protein. Altogether approximately 510,000 distinct CDR3 sequences are present, roughly a fifth being singletons, with the ten largest covering about 17%. This sample comprised PBMCs, obtained roughly 23 days after the first yellow fever vaccination. Every receptor here comes from a man aged 18 to 35 who received the YFV17D yellow fever vaccine.

V and J are TRBV7-2 and TRBJ2-3; D is undetermined. The CDR3 has 12 amino acids. Germline V lookup: CDR1 SGHTA, CDR2 FQGNSA. V lost 5 bases, J lost 6 bases, and 9 bases lay in between. DNA for the CDR3: TGTGCCAGCAGCAACGCGTGGGATACGCAGTATTTT. Its protein is CASSNAWDTQYF. The entire variable domain, with the rest obtained from reference TRBV7-2 and TRBJ2-3, is as follows: GAGVSQSPSNKVTEKGKDVELRCDPISGHTALYWYRQSLGQGLEFLIYFQGNSAPDKSGLPSDRFSAERTGGSVSTLTIQRTQQEDSAVYLCASSNAWDTQYFGPGTRLTVL.

V gene TRBV7-8 combines with J gene TRBJ2-1; D may correspond to TRBD1 or TRBD2 (5 bases each). Germline V gene data show CDR1 as SGHVS and CDR2 as FQNEAQ. The CDR3 covers 17 residues. V was cut by 4 bases and J by 8 bases, with 24 bases left in between. The CDR3 DNA is TGTGCCAGCAGCTCCCCCATGGGACGGGGTGCGAGCCATGAGCAGTTCTTC. Translation: CASSSPMGRGASHEQFF.

This clonotype has a handful of counts. The chain has TRBV6-5 and TRBJ1-4; no definite D call. The V gene's germline CDR1 is MNHEY and CDR2 SVGAGI. This CDR3 has 15 amino acids. Between the trimmed V and J ends, which lost 2 bases and 0 bases, there was a span of 7 bases. CDR3 sequence (DNA): TGTGCCAGCAGTTACACGGCGACAACTAATGAAAAACTGTTTTTT. It translates to CASSYTATTNEKLFF.

The chain carries TRBV27 and TRBJ1-5, with no clear D. Germline CDR1 MNHEY, CDR2 SMNVEV (reference sequence). CDR3 length: 13 amino acids. V was shortened by 5 bases and J by 6 bases, with 11 bases between the two germline ends. The CDR3 nucleotides are TGTGCCAGCAGTCCCTACTCGGGTCAGCCCCAGCATTTT. This translates into CASSPYSGQPQHF.

V gene TRBV2 combines with J gene TRBJ2-5, with 9 bases lining up with TRBD1. The CDR3 extends over 15 amino acids. V lost 2 bases, J lost 4 bases, and 5 bases stayed unmatched. Germline CDR1 is SNHLY and CDR2 is FYNNEI. CDR3 nucleotide sequence: TGTGCCAGCAGTGAAACAGGGGGCGGTGGAGAGACCCAGTACTTC. This gives the protein CASSETGGGGETQYF. Using reference TRBV2 and TRBJ2-5 for the parts outside the CDR3, the full variable domain is EPEVTQTPSHQVTQMGQEVILRCVPISNHLYFYWYRQILGQKVEFLVSFYNNEISEKSEIFDDQFSVERPDGSNFTLKIRSTKLEDSAMYFCASSETGGGGETQYFGPGTRLLVL.

In its sample, this clonotype was seen a few times. The rearrangement joins TRBV28 to TRBJ2-7; TRBD1 might be the D (6 bases). Trimming removed 5 bases at V and 6 bases at J, with 17 bases between. Germline CDR1 MDHEN, CDR2 SYDVKM. CDR3 length: 14 residues. Here the CDR3 DNA reads TGTGCCAGCAGTGAGTCCGTGCAGGGGCGCGAGCAGTACGTC. It yields the protein CASSESVQGREQYV.

CDR3 coding DNA: TGTGCCAGCAGCCGGGACAGGGGGAGTTTGGGCTATGGCTACACCTTC. Its protein is CASSRDRGSLGYGYTF. V gene TRBV6-1 combines with J gene TRBJ1-2, with TRBD1 identical over 11 bases. This CDR3 comprises 16 residues. V lost 6 bases, J lost 4 bases, and 10 bases stayed unmatched. Germline CDR1 is MNHNS and CDR2 is SASEGT.

The rearrangement joins TRBV7-9 to TRBJ2-7; the match to TRBD1 covers 7 bases. This CDR3 has 14 amino acids. Germline assignment: CDR1 SEHNR and CDR2 FQNEAQ (reference sequence). J gave up 3 bases and V 5 bases, and 7 bases lay outside the gene matches. The CDR3 region has the DNA TGTGCCAGCAGCCCAGGGGGACACTTCTACGAGCAGTACTTC. Encoded protein: CASSPGGHFYEQYF.

This chain connects TRBV5-1 to TRBJ2-2; unclear D gene. CDR1 is SGHRS, CDR2 YFSETQ, per germline. The V gene lost 1 base and the J gene lost 7 bases, with 17 bases spanning the gap. This CDR3 has 16 residues. CDR3 DNA sequence: TGCGCCAGCAGCTTGTCCCGTGGTACTCTAGGCGGGGAGCTGTTTTTT. It is translated as CASSLSRGTLGGELFF.

The V and J genes are TRBV29-1 and TRBJ1-1; a weak D match, TRBD1 (6 bases). V dropped 7 bases and J dropped 0 bases, with 12 bases sitting between them. Per germline, CDR1 SQVTM and CDR2 ANQGSEA. The CDR3 sequence is 13 residues long. CDR3 in DNA: TGCAGCGCAAGGGGGGGAATGAACACTGAAGCTTTCTTT. Residues: CSARGGMNTEAFF.

The chain carries TRBV19 and TRBJ1-1, with D uncertain. Germline CDR1 reads LNHDA; CDR2 reads SQIVND (reference sequence). V lost 7 bases and J 0 bases, leaving 9 bases between the germline ends. This CDR3 is built from 13 residues. The CDR3 coding sequence is TGTGCCAGTACTAATAGGGTGAACACTGAAGCTTTCTTT. Protein product: CASTNRVNTEAFF.

At least ten counts were recorded for this clonotype. The rearrangement joins TRBV7-8 to TRBJ2-1, with 7 bases fitting TRBD2. The germline V gene encodes CDR1 SGHVS and CDR2 FQNEAQ. The V and J ends lost 5 bases and 3 bases, in that order; junction bases with no gene match: 4. The CDR3 sequence is 14 residues long. Here the CDR3 reads CASSIRTSYNEQFF. In nucleotides, the CDR3 is TGTGCCAGCAGCATCCGGACTAGCTACAATGAGCAGTTCTTC.

This clonotype was observed at least ten times. This chain connects TRBV7-2 to TRBJ2-5; D call uncertain. The CDR3 is 13 amino acids. The V gene lost 3 bases and the J gene lost 1 base, with 6 bases spanning the gap. Germline CDR1 reads SGHTA; CDR2 reads FQGNSA. The CDR3 loop is CASSLGPQETQYF. The CDR3 DNA reads as TGTGCCAGCAGCTTGGGCCCCCAAGAGACCCAGTACTTC.

V usage is TRBV6-5 and J usage is TRBJ1-2, with D perhaps matching TRBD1 (6 bases). Germline values: CDR1 MNHEY, CDR2 SVGAGI. This CDR3 contains 12 residues. Trimming removed 7 bases at V and 7 bases at J, with 13 bases between. CDR3: CASTRGAGGYTF. CDR3 sequence (DNA): TGTGCCAGCACCCGGGGGGCAGGTGGCTACACCTTC.

This clonotype appeared a single time. The chain joins TRBV30 to TRBJ2-2; 7 bases align to TRBD2. CDR3 length equals 12 residues. Germline CDR1 and CDR2: GTSNPN and SVGIG (reference sequence). V lost 4 bases and J lost 7; bases outside the gene matches: 3. The CDR3 sequence is CAWKPGGGELFF. The CDR3 DNA follows: TGTGCCTGGAAACCGGGAGGCGGGGAGCTGTTTTTT.

The V and J genes are TRBV28 and TRBJ2-5, with D perhaps TRBD1 or TRBD2 (5 bases each). The germline V and J ends were trimmed by 3 bases and 4 bases, with 18 bases remaining between them. Germline assignment: CDR1 MDHEN and CDR2 SYDVKM. The CDR3 covers 16 residues. The CDR3 sequence: CASSLGDRANRETQYF. Here the CDR3 DNA reads TGTGCCAGCAGTTTGGGGGACCGCGCAAATAGAGAGACCCAGTACTTC.